This TCR beta chain was identified during a study of T cells in Graves' hyperthyroidism and ophthalmopathy. Across 18 months, stable Graves' hyperthyroidism was marked by no progression to ophthalmopathy. Hyperthyroidism had been newly diagnosed in patients aged 18 to 65, and its duration was under 2 months. What was amplified from RNA transcripts were TCR beta CDR3 regions. First-round RT-PCR with HTBI primers amplified the TCR CDR3 region. One entry per CDR3 protein, called by TCRdb with MiXCR from the multiplex PCR reads. The profile shows around 540,000 distinct CDR3 sequences, about 45% of them singletons. With respect to this clonotype: Its specificity is unknown.

Points from the study as a whole: Most expanded thyroid clonotypes above 0.001 also appeared in blood. A model using 13 V-J features told ophthalmopathy apart from stable hyperthyroidism.

Sequenced: peripheral blood or thyroid tissue (not recorded which). This clonotype originated in a woman aged 18 to 35 with Graves' hyperthyroidism.

This CDR3 is CATSSFRDAGANVLTF. DNA of the CDR3: TGTGCCACCAGCAGCTTTAGGGACGCTGGGGCCAACGTCCTGACTTTC. The chain links TRBV15 to TRBJ2-6; D assignment may be TRBD1 or TRBD2 (5 bases each). The V end was cut by 3 bases, the J end by 2 bases, with 11 bases between. The CDR3 is 16 amino acids. Germline CDR1 and CDR2: LNHNV and YYDKDF (reference sequence).